Listed below are T cell receptor beta chains from one sample, sequenced in a study of T cells in Graves' hyperthyroidism and ophthalmopathy. TCRdb re-called the multiplex PCR reads through MiXCR, storing one row per CDR3 protein. The data show 700,000 or so distinct CDR3 sequences, about 16% seen once. Sequencing was carried out using blood. The receptors originated from a man younger than 35 with Graves' hyperthyroidism. CDR3s include the opening cysteine and the closing phenylalanine or tryptophan. D genes are given only for firm matches. Clone size is given for some rows only: seen once, a few or many times, or a class if the clone is expanded.

clone_size,d_call,j_call,v_call,cdr3_aa,cdr3_nt
many,TRBD1,TRBJ2-7,TRBV29-1,CSVEVQGAYEQYF,TGCAGCGTTGAGGTACAGGGGGCGTACGAGCAGTACTTC
-,-,TRBJ1-2,TRBV12-3/TRBV12-4,CASSLGPGGGYGYTF,TGTGCCAGCAGTTTAGGTCCCGGGGGTGGCTATGGCTACACCTTC
-,-,TRBJ2-5,TRBV7-9,CASSQALALQETQYF,TGTGCCAGCAGCCAAGCTTTGGCTCTACAAGAGACCCAGTACTTC
many,-,TRBJ2-1,TRBV12-3/TRBV12-4,CASSWTVGVNEQFF,TGTGCCAGCAGTTGGACGGTGGGCGTTAATGAGCAGTTCTTC
many,-,TRBJ1-2,TRBV28,CASSFGATGGYTF,TGTGCCAGCAGTTTTGGGGCTACGGGAGGCTACACCTTC
many,-,TRBJ1-4,TRBV27,CASSLYGATNNEKLFF,TGTGCCAGCAGTTTATATGGCGCCACAAATAATGAAAAACTGTTTTTT
-,-,TRBJ2-1,TRBV19,CASGTPSRFF,TGTGCCAGTGGGACCCCCTCTCGGTTCTTC
many,-,TRBJ1-6,TRBV5-6,CASSFLEPPLHF,TGTGCCAGCAGCTTTCTGGAGCCACCCCTCCACTTT
-,-,TRBJ2-7,TRBV3-1,CASSQQHNNVYEQYF,TGTGCCAGCAGTCAACAGCACAATAATGTCTACGAGCAGTACTTC
few,TRBD1,TRBJ2-7,TRBV19,CASSMAGTGAYEQYF,TGTGCCAGTAGTATGGCGGGGACAGGGGCCTACGAGCAGTACTTC
few,-,TRBJ1-1,TRBV27,CVSRTLDGNTEAFF,TGTGTCTCGAGGACACTCGACGGGAACACTGAAGCTTTCTTT
-,-,TRBJ2-3,TRBV2,CAGSLDKDTQYF,TGTGCCGGCAGCTTGGATAAAGATACGCAGTATTTT
many,-,TRBJ2-3,TRBV30,CAWSGGSTDTQYF,TGTGCCTGGAGTGGCGGGAGCACAGATACGCAGTATTTT
many,TRBD2,TRBJ2-7,TRBV6-5,CASSYLSGVTSEQYF,TGTGCCAGCAGTTACCTGAGCGGGGTAACGAGCGAGCAGTACTTC
few,-,TRBJ1-2,TRBV2,CASTTGSQKGYTF,TGTGCCAGCACCACCGGGAGCCAGAAAGGCTACACCTTC
many,TRBD1,TRBJ1-5,TRBV28,CASLNRGPLNQPQHF,TGTGCCAGCTTGAACAGGGGGCCACTAAATCAGCCCCAGCATTTT
many,TRBD2,TRBJ2-1,TRBV20-1,CSARPLTSGAYNEQFF,TGCAGTGCTAGACCCTTAACTAGCGGGGCCTACAATGAGCAGTTCTTC
-,-,TRBJ2-7,TRBV28,CATFPCEQYF,TGTGCCACCTTTCCATGCGAGCAGTACTTC
-,TRBD2,TRBJ2-1,TRBV3-1,CASSYSGRGNEQFF,TGTGCCAGCAGCTATAGCGGGAGGGGGAATGAGCAGTTCTTC
few,TRBD1,TRBJ2-1,TRBV6-1,CASSDPGQIFQQFF,TGTGCCAGCAGTGACCCGGGACAGATTTTTCAGCAGTTCTTC
-,-,TRBJ1-5,TRBV11-2,CASSLARAQPQHF,TGTGCCAGCAGCTTAGCCCGGGCGCAGCCCCAGCATTTT
many,-,TRBJ2-7,TRBV15,CATSRGPYEQYF,TGTGCCACCAGCAGAGGACCCTACGAGCAGTACTTC
many,TRBD1,TRBJ2-7,TRBV7-3,CASSPPGTVLGYEQYF,TGTGCCAGCAGCCCGCCGGGGACAGTCCTCGGGTACGAGCAGTACTTC
-,TRBD2,TRBJ2-1,TRBV5-1,CASSGGTSGNNEQFF,TGCGCCAGCAGCGGCGGGACTAGCGGTAACAATGAGCAGTTCTTC
many,-,TRBJ1-1,TRBV28,CASSPATGTSAFF,TGTGCCAGCAGTCCGGCCACAGGTACGTCGGCTTTCTTT
few,-,TRBJ2-1,TRBV6-2/TRBV6-3,CASSYPPTGYNEQFF,TGTGCCAGCAGTTACCCTCCCACCGGTTACAATGAGCAGTTCTTC
many,-,TRBJ2-5,TRBV12-5,CASGLVGQNQETQYF,TGTGCTAGTGGTTTGGTAGGGCAGAACCAAGAGACCCAGTACTTC
many,-,TRBJ2-7,TRBV30,CAWSTGIHYEQYF,TGTGCCTGGAGTACAGGGATCCACTACGAGCAGTACTTC
-,-,TRBJ1-1,TRBV3-1,CASSPSGPEDTEAFF,TGTGCCAGCAGCCCCTCCGGGCCTGAGGACACTGAAGCTTTCTTT
many,-,TRBJ1-1,TRBV6-5,CASSYSVAGFGDTEAFF,TGTGCCAGCAGTTACTCTGTGGCAGGGTTTGGGGACACTGAAGCTTTCTTT
many,-,TRBJ2-2,TRBV28,CASSLGPKKSTRELFF,TGTGCCAGCAGTTTGGGCCCAAAAAAGAGCACCCGGGAGCTGTTTTTT
many,-,TRBJ1-2,TRBV30,CARTERFNYGYTF,TGTGCCCGGACAGAAAGATTTAACTATGGCTACACCTTC
-,-,TRBJ1-1,TRBV7-9,CASSSMTVNTEAFF,TGTGCCAGCAGCTCGATGACAGTGAACACTGAAGCTTTCTTT
many,-,TRBJ2-7,TRBV7-9,CASSLIQGEQYF,TGTGCCAGCAGCCTGATTCAGGGGGAGCAGTACTTC
many,-,TRBJ2-1,TRBV27,CASSSEGHGRDEQFF,TGTGCCAGCAGCTCCGAGGGTCATGGTCGGGATGAGCAGTTCTTC
-,-,TRBJ1-5,TRBV7-2,CASSPWGPQPQHF,TGTGCCAGCAGCCCGTGGGGGCCTCAGCCCCAGCATTTT
-,TRBD1,TRBJ1-1,TRBV12-3/TRBV12-4,CASILTGGTEAFF,TGTGCCAGCATCCTGACAGGGGGCACTGAAGCTTTCTTT